This T cell receptor beta chain came from a study of blood T cell repertoires in COVID-19. Per germline, CDR1 SGHRS and CDR2 YFSETQ. There are 14 residues in the CDR3. V was shortened by 1 base and J by 2 bases, with 7 bases between the two germline ends. Sequencing was performed with immunoSEQ multiplex PCR; in TCRdb, only in-frame clones are kept and a portion is missing. Of 150,000 to 200,000 clones listed, roughly nine tenths are singletons. The count of this clone is one. Sequenced sample: peripheral blood. The chain recombines TRBV5-1 with TRBJ1-3; weak D call: TRBD1 (6 bases). This TCR derives from an older man with active or convalescent COVID-19. The DNA for the CDR3 is TGCGCCAGCAGCTTGTCAGGGGCTGGAAACACCATATATTTT. Its translation: CASSLSGAGNTIYF.